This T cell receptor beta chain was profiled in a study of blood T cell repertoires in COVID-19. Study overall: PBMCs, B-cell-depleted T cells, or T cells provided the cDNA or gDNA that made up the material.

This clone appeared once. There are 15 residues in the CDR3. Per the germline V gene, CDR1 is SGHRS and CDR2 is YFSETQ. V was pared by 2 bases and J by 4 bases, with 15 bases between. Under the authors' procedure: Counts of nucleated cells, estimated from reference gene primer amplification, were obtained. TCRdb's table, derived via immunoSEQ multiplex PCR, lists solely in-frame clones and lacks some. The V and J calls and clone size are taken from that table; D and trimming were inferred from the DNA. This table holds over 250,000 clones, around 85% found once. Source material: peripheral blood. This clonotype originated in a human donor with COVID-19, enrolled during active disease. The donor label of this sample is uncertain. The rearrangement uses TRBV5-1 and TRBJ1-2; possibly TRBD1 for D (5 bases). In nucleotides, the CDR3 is TGCGCCAGCAGCTTCGACGCAGGGCCTATCTATGGCTACACCTTC. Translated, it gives CASSFDAGPIYGYTF.